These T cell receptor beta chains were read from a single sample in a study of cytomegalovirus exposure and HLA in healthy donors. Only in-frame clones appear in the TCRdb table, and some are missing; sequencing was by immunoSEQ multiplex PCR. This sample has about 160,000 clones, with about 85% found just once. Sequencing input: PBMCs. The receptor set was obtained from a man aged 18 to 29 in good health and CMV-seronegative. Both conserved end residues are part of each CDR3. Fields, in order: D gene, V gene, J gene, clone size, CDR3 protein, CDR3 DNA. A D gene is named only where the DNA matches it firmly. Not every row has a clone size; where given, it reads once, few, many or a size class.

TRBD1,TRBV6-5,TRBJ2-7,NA,CASSPGQATTYEQYF,TGTGCCAGCAGCCCTGGACAGGCGACCACCTACGAGCAGTACTTC
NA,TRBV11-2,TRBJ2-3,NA,CASSFGLSTDTQYF,TGTGCCAGCAGCTTCGGACTGAGCACAGATACGCAGTATTTT
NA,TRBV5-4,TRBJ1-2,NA,CASSGPGYDKGYTF,TGTGCCAGCAGCGGGCCAGGGTATGATAAGGGCTACACCTTC
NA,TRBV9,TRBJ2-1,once,CASSVEDTLYNEQFF,TGTGCCAGCAGCGTAGAGGACACCCTCTACAATGAGCAGTTCTTC
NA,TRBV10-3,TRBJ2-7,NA,CAISESIRAYEQYF,TGTGCCATCAGTGAGTCGATCAGGGCCTACGAGCAGTACTTC
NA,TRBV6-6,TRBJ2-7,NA,CASMGRTDSYEQYF,TGTGCCAGCATGGGTCGGACAGACTCCTACGAGCAGTACTTC
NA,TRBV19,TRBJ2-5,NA,CASSVFAGTQYF,TGTGCCAGTAGTGTATTTGCCGGGACCCAGTACTTC
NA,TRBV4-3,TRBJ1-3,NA,CASSQGWGGTIYF,TGCGCCAGCAGCCAAGGTTGGGGCGGCACCATATATTTT
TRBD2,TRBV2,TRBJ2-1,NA,CASTRGGGHYNEQFF,TGTGCCAGCACCAGGGGCGGGGGGCACTACAATGAGCAGTTCTTC
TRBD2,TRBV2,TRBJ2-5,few,CASETSGQETQYF,TGTGCCAGCGAGACTAGCGGCCAAGAGACCCAGTACTTC